These 20 T cell receptor beta chains were sequenced from one sample in a study of T cells in localized non-small cell lung cancer. Sequencing used immunoSEQ multiplex PCR; TCRdb keeps in-frame clones, though not all of them. The profile covers tens of thousands of clones, with around 93% appearing a single time and less than 8% taken by the ten largest. Sequenced here: peripheral blood, sampled before any cancer treatment. The receptors derive from a female donor older than 55 with stage I lung adenocarcinoma.

CDR3 DNA sequence: TGTGCCAGCAGCTTAATGGCTAGCGGGGCACAAGAGACCCAGTACTTC. Its protein product is CASSLMASGAQETQYF. This chain connects TRBV7-2 to TRBJ2-5; 9 positions match TRBD2. CDR3 length: 16 residues. The trim removed 2 bases at V and 2 bases at J, leaving 6 bases unmatched. Looked up from germline, CDR1 is SGHTA and CDR2 is FQGNSA.

This clone occurred once. The chain carries TRBV9 and TRBJ1-4, with 8 bases lining up with TRBD1. The CDR3 runs 14 residues. Looked up from germline, CDR1 is SGDLS and CDR2 is YYNGEE. With V trimmed by 0 bases and J by 13 bases, 8 bases remained unmatched. DNA of the CDR3: TGTGCCAGCAGCGTAGGGACAGGGTTAGATCGACTGTTTTTT. Its protein product is CASSVGTGLDRLFF.

CDR3: CASTITGANVLTF. CDR3 nucleotides: TGTGCCAGCACAATAACTGGGGCCAACGTCCTGACTTTC. The chain uses TRBV6-5 and TRBJ2-6; D is unresolved. Trimming removed 7 bases at V and 2 bases at J, with 6 bases between. Germline lookup yields CDR1 MNHEY and CDR2 SVGAGI. The CDR3 loop spans 13 amino acids.

This chain connects TRBV10-1 to TRBJ2-3; D is perhaps TRBD2 (5 bases). V was pared by 4 bases and J by 6 bases, with 5 bases between. CDR1 WNHNN and CDR2 SYGVQD come from the germline V gene (reference sequence). CDR3 size: 11 residues. The CDR3 bases are TGCGCCAGCAGTGCGGGGGATACGCAGTATTTT. Protein sequence: CASSAGDTQYF.

The V and J genes are TRBV6-6 and TRBJ2-7; weak D call: TRBD2 (5 bases). Trimming removed 2 bases at V and 7 bases at J, with 21 bases between. Germline CDR1 and CDR2: MNHNY and SVGAGI (reference sequence). The CDR3 is 16 amino acids. CDR3 sequence reads: CASSYGSTGERGEQYV. For the CDR3, the DNA is TGTGCCAGCAGTTACGGTTCTACGGGCGAAAGAGGGGAGCAGTACGTC.

This chain joins TRBV5-1 and TRBJ2-3; TRBD2 might be the D (5 bases). Germline V lookup: CDR1 SGHRS, CDR2 YFSETQ. V lost 0 bases and J 3 bases, leaving 8 bases between the germline ends. The CDR3 consists of 14 residues. The CDR3: CASSLGEGTDTQYF. The CDR3 DNA reads TGCGCCAGCAGCTTGGGAGAGGGTACAGATACGCAGTATTTT.

The chain carries TRBV7-2 and TRBJ2-2, with D uncertain. Trimming removed 6 bases from V and 2 bases from J, with 10 bases in between. Germline lookup yields CDR1 SGHTA and CDR2 FQGNSA. The length of the CDR3 is 14 residues. This CDR3 reads CASRGLRNTGELFF. The CDR3 nucleotides read TGTGCCAGCAGAGGCCTAAGAAACACCGGGGAGCTGTTTTTT.

V gene TRBV28 combines with J gene TRBJ2-1; D remains unclear. V lost 5 bases and J lost 0, with 8 bases in between. CDR3 size: 14 residues. Germline values: CDR1 MDHEN, CDR2 SYDVKM. The CDR3 is CASSVWGSYNEQFF. The CDR3 DNA reads as TGTGCCAGCAGTGTTTGGGGCTCCTACAATGAGCAGTTCTTC.

The chain links TRBV7-9 to TRBJ2-7; D is undetermined. CDR1 SEHNR and CDR2 FQNEAQ come from the germline V gene (reference sequence). Trimming removed 3 bases at V and 0 bases at J, with 6 bases between. The CDR3 spans 13 residues. CDR3 DNA sequence: TGTGCCAGCAGCTTGGACGGCTCCTACGAGCAGTACGTC. It is translated as CASSLDGSYEQYV.

V is TRBV7-2 and J is TRBJ2-1; D remains unclear. Germline V gene sequence: CDR1 SGHTA, CDR2 FQGNSA. The V and J ends lost 2 bases and 9 bases respectively, with 17 bases between them. The CDR3 consists of 15 residues. In DNA form, the CDR3 reads TGTGCCAGCAGCTTAAAGTCGGATAGCAAAGGTGAGCAGTTCTTC. Amino acid sequence: CASSLKSDSKGEQFF. The variable domain in full, with the rest retrieved from reference TRBV7-2 and TRBJ2-1, is GAGVSQSPSNKVTEKGKDVELRCDPISGHTALYWYRQSLGQGLEFLIYFQGNSAPDKSGLPSDRFSAERTGGSVSTLTIQRTQQEDSAVYLCASSLKSDSKGEQFFGPGTRLTVL.

This clone showed up just a few times. This chain connects TRBV9 to TRBJ2-1, with TRBD1 matching 9 bases. The CDR3 has 15 residues. Germline values: CDR1 SGDLS, CDR2 YYNGEE. J was trimmed by 8 bases and V by 0 bases; bases with no gene match: 6. The CDR3 here is CASSVGDRDRDEQFF. CDR3 nucleotide sequence: TGTGCCAGCAGCGTAGGGGACAGGGATCGCGATGAGCAGTTCTTC.

The chain is built from TRBV7-2 and TRBJ1-2; no clear D gene. Trimming shortened V by 5 bases and J by 8 bases, and 12 bases separated the two germline ends. The CDR3 sequence is 12 residues long. Germline V gene data show CDR1 as SGHTA and CDR2 as FQGNSA. The CDR3 is CASSQNLGGYTF. CDR3 coding DNA: TGTGCCAGCAGCCAAAACCTTGGGGGCTACACCTTC.

The V gene is TRBV5-6, the J gene TRBJ1-2; 9 bases fit TRBD1. From germline, CDR1 is SGHDT and CDR2 YYEEEE. Losses at the gene ends were 4 bases for V and 2 bases for J; bases not matched to a gene: 6. The CDR3 sequence is 15 residues long. CDR3 loop: CASSVRGTGNYGYTF. CDR3 DNA: TGTGCCAGCAGCGTGCGGGGGACAGGGAACTATGGCTACACCTTC.

On this clone itself: Its ends do not fully match the called genes, so a read error is possible. Other DNA sequences in this sample translate to the same CDR3. This chain connects TRBV6-6 to TRBJ2-3; 10 positions agree with TRBD2. Germline V CDR1 and CDR2: MNHNY, SVGAGI (reference sequence). CDR3 size: 14 residues. The CDR3 nucleotides are TGTGCTAGCAGTCCGGGACTAGCGTCAGATACGCAGTATTTT. Its protein is CASSPGLASDTQYF.

The rearrangement links TRBV10-3 to TRBJ2-1; tentatively, D is TRBD2 (5 bases). The CDR3 contains 16 residues. Between the trimmed V and J ends, which lost 0 bases and 8 bases, there was a span of 17 bases. The germline V gene has CDR1 ENHRY and CDR2 SYGVKD. CDR3 bases: TGTGCCATCAGTGAGTCTCAAGCGGCGCCGGGTTATGAGCAGTTCTTC. It is translated as CAISESQAAPGYEQFF.

The chain employs TRBV5-1 and TRBJ2-7; 8 bases match TRBD1. The CDR3 runs 12 residues. V shed 4 bases, J shed 5 bases, and the junction held 2 bases outside the gene matches. CDR1 is SGHRS and CDR2 is YFSETQ in the germline V gene. The CDR3 loop is CASSLQGDEQYF. The CDR3 coding sequence is TGCGCCAGCAGCCTACAGGGGGACGAGCAGTACTTC.

This chain joins TRBV4-2 and TRBJ2-5; 7 nucleotides align to TRBD2. CDR3 size: 15 residues. V gave up 0 bases and J gave up 4 bases; unmatched junction bases: 5. Germline CDR1 is LGHNA and CDR2 is YNFKEQ. The CDR3 loop reads CASSQDLAVRETQYF. The CDR3 bases are TGTGCCAGCAGCCAAGATCTAGCGGTTCGAGAGACCCAGTACTTC.

This chain connects TRBV28 to TRBJ1-1, with 8 bases matching TRBD1. The CDR3 runs to 16 residues. V trimming: 5 bases; J trimming: 1 base; junction bases outside the gene matches: 9. Germline CDR1 reads MDHEN; CDR2 reads SYDVKM. The CDR3 DNA sequence: TGTGCCAGCAGTACCTCCAGGGGGCCGACGAACACTGAAGCTTTCTTT. Protein sequence: CASSTSRGPTNTEAFF.

This chain joins TRBV5-4 and TRBJ1-1, with unresolved D. V lost 0 bases, J lost 2 bases, and 11 bases lay in between. This CDR3 has 15 residues. CDR1 and CDR2 from the germline V gene are SGHNT and YYREEE (reference sequence). This CDR3 is CASSLETGRNTEAFF. CDR3 in DNA: TGTGCCAGCAGCTTGGAGACCGGTAGAAACACTGAAGCTTTCTTT.

The V gene is TRBV7-9, the J gene TRBJ1-1; D not resolved. The germline gives CDR1 SEHNR, CDR2 FQNEAQ (reference sequence). Between the trimmed V and J ends, which lost 5 bases and 2 bases, there was a span of 9 bases. The length of the CDR3 is 13 residues. The CDR3 bases are TGTGCCAGCAGCCCTTTGGGAAACACTGAAGCTTTCTTT. Amino acids: CASSPLGNTEAFF.